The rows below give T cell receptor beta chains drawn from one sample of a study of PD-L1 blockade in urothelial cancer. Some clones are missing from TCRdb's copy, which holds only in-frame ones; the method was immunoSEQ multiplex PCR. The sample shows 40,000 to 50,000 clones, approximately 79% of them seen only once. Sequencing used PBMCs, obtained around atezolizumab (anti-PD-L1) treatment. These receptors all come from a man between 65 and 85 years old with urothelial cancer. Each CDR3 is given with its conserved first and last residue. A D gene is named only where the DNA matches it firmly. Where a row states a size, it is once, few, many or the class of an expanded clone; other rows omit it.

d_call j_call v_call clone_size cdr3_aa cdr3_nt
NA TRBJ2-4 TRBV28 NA CASSLYKAKNIQYF TGTGCCAGCAGTTTATATAAAGCCAAAAACATTCAGTACTTC
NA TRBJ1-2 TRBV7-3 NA CASSLFGANYGYTF TGTGCCAGCAGCTTATTCGGAGCTAACTATGGCTACACCTTC
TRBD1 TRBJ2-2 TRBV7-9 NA CASSLETGGPSELFF TGTGCCAGCAGCTTAGAGACAGGGGGCCCCTCGGAGCTGTTTTTT
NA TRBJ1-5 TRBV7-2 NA CASSLARDQPQHF TGTGCCAGCAGCTTAGCGAGGGATCAGCCCCAGCATTTT
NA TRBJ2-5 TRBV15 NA CATTSSPETQYF TGTGCCACAACGTCCAGTCCTGAGACCCAGTACTTC
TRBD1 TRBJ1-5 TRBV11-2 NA CASSTGTVHQPQHF TGTGCCAGCAGCACCGGGACAGTCCATCAGCCCCAGCATTTT
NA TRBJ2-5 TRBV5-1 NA CASSLAAAVQETQYF TGCGCCAGCAGCTTGGCCGCGGCGGTCCAAGAGACCCAGTACTTC
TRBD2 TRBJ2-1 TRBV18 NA CASSLAPGTRDYNEQFF TGTGCCAGCTCATTAGCGCCCGGGACTAGAGACTACAATGAGCAGTTCTTC
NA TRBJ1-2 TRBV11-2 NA CASSLGAGGADYGYTF TGTGCCAGCAGCTTAGGGGCCGGGGGGGCGGACTATGGCTACACCTTC
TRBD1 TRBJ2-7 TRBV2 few CASSFYGQGKYEQYF TGTGCCAGCAGTTTTTACGGACAGGGGAAGTACGAGCAGTACTTC
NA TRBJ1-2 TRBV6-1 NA CASSAPRGGPYGYTF TGTGCCAGCAGTGCCCCCCGGGGGGGCCCCTATGGCTACACCTTC
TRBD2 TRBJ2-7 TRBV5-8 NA CASSFLAAYSYEQYF TGTGCCAGCAGCTTCCTAGCGGCCTACTCCTACGAGCAGTACTTC
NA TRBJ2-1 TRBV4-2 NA CASSQEGSRGAPNEQFF TGTGCCAGCAGCCAAGAAGGGAGCAGGGGGGCCCCCAATGAGCAGTTCTTC
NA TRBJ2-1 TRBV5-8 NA CASSLVIADNEQFF TGTGCCAGCAGCTTGGTAATAGCGGACAATGAGCAGTTCTTC
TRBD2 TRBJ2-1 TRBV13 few CASSFFLSGGSYNEQFF TGTGCCAGCAGCTTCTTCCTTAGCGGGGGCTCCTACAATGAGCAGTTCTTC
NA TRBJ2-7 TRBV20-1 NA CSARTGDEQYF TGCAGTGCTAGAACGGGGGATGAGCAGTACTTC
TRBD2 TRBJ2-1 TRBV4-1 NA CASSHPAGGLDNEQFF TGCGCCAGCAGCCACCCAGCGGGGGGATTGGACAATGAGCAGTTCTTC
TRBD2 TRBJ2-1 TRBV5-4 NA CASSRSSGGYNEQFF TGTGCCAGCAGCCGCTCCTCGGGAGGATACAATGAGCAGTTCTTC
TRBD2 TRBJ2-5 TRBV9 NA CASSVGDSGGPNQETQYF TGTGCCAGCAGCGTTGGGGATAGCGGGGGGCCCAACCAAGAGACCCAGTACTTC
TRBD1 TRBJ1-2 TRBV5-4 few CASSLPQQGAYGYTF TGTGCCAGCAGCTTACCTCAACAGGGGGCATATGGCTACACCTTC
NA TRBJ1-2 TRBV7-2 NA CASSLRGGYTF TGTGCCAGCAGCTTACGGGGAGGCTACACCTTC
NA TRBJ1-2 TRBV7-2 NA CASSPQGNYGYTF TGTGCCAGCAGTCCACAGGGTAACTATGGCTACACCTTC
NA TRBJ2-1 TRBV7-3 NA CASSTTTGESYNEQFF TGTGCCAGCAGCACAACGACAGGCGAAAGTTACAATGAGCAGTTCTTC
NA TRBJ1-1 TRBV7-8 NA CASSRHLTTTEAFF TGTGCCAGCAGCCGGCACCTGACAACCACTGAAGCTTTCTTT
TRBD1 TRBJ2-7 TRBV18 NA CASSPGTGGGYGYEQYF TGTGCCAGCTCACCAGGCACAGGGGGCGGCTATGGGTACGAGCAGTACTTC
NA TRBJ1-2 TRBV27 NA CASSPYPQGFGYTF TGTGCCAGCAGTCCATACCCGCAGGGTTTCGGCTACACCTTC
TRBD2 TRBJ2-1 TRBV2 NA CASSGTSGKSFSYNEQFF TGTGCCAGCAGTGGGACTAGCGGGAAATCGTTCTCCTACAATGAGCAGTTCTTC
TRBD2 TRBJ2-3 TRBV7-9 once CASSLGLAGADTQYF TGTGCCAGCAGCTTAGGCCTAGCGGGGGCAGATACGCAGTATTTT
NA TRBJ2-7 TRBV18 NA CASSPPYGGDYEQYF TGTGCCAGCTCACCACCTTACGGCGGAGACTACGAGCAGTACTTC
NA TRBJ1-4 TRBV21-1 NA CASSKDCRVNEKLFF TGTGCCAGCAGCAAAGATTGCAGGGTTAATGAAAAACTGTTTTTT
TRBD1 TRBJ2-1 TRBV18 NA CASSPPGQVNNEQFF TGTGCCAGCTCACCACCGGGACAGGTAAACAATGAGCAGTTCTTC
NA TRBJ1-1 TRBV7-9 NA CASSLTGTNTEAFF TGTGCCAGCAGCCTGACCGGGACAAACACTGAAGCTTTCTTT
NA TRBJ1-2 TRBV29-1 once CSVEEGPSYGYTF TGCAGCGTGGAGGAGGGACCCAGCTATGGCTACACCTTC
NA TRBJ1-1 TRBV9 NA CASSVEAGAEAFF TGTGCCAGCAGCGTAGAAGCGGGGGCTGAAGCTTTCTTT
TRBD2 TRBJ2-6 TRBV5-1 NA CASSLAGRAANVLTF TGCGCCAGCAGCTTGGCGGGGAGGGCGGCCAACGTCCTGACTTTC
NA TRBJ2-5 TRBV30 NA CAWGPLGETQYF TGTGCCTGGGGGCCCCTTGGGGAGACCCAGTACTTC
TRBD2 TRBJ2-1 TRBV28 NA CASRVPPGTNYNEQFF TGTGCCAGCAGGGTCCCGCCCGGGACTAACTACAATGAGCAGTTCTTC
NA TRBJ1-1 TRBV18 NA CASSLSPQKNTEAFF TGTGCCAGCTCCCTCTCCCCACAGAAGAACACTGAAGCTTTCTTT
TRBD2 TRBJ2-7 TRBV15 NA CATSRVPGLAEFCSYEQYF TGTGCCACCAGCAGAGTCCCGGGACTAGCGGAATTTTGCTCCTACGAGCAGTACTTC
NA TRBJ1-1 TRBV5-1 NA CASSLDHKSIGGAFF TGCGCCAGCAGCTTGGACCATAAGTCGATTGGAGGGGCTTTCTTT
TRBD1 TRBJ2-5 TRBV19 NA CASSIDLHTGQVPQETQYF TGTGCCAGTAGTATAGATCTCCACACGGGACAGGTTCCCCAAGAGACCCAGTACTTC
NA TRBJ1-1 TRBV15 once CATSGQAGTEAFF TGTGCCACCAGCGGGCAAGCGGGGACTGAAGCTTTCTTT
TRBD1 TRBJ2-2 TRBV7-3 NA CASSSGQGNTGELFF TGTGCCAGCAGCAGTGGACAGGGGAACACCGGGGAGCTGTTTTTT
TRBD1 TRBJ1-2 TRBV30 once CAWLQGEDYGYTF TGTGCCTGGCTACAGGGGGAGGACTATGGCTACACCTTC
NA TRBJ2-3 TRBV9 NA CASSAPGALSTDTQYF TGTGCCAGCAGCGCCCCGGGAGCCTTAAGCACAGATACGCAGTATTTT
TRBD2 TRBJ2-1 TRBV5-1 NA CASSLSGRAVEQFF TGCGCCAGCAGCTTAAGCGGGAGGGCCGTTGAGCAGTTCTTC
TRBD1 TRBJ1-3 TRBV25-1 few CASSRGRGRKYF TGTGCCAGCAGTAGGGGCAGGGGGCGAAAATATTTT
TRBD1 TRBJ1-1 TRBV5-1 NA CASSLMGQANTEAFF TGCGCCAGCAGCCTTATGGGACAGGCGAACACTGAAGCTTTCTTT
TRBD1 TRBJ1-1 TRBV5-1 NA CASSLPGGYTEAFF TGCGCCAGCAGCTTGCCAGGGGGCTACACTGAAGCTTTCTTT
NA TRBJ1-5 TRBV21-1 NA CASSKSAGGSNQPQHF TGTGCCAGCAGCAAAAGCGCAGGGGGCAGCAATCAGCCCCAGCATTTT
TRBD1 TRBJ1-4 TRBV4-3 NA CASSQERQGAIGEKLFF TGCGCCAGCAGCCAAGAGAGACAGGGGGCGATCGGTGAAAAACTGTTTTTT
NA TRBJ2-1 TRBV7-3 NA CASSFLAESYNEQFF TGTGCCAGCAGCTTTCTGGCGGAGTCCTACAATGAGCAGTTCTTC
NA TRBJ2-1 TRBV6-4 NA CASSTSGSGEQFF TGTGCCAGCAGCACCTCAGGGTCCGGTGAGCAGTTCTTC